In its sample, the clone carrying this TCR beta chain was seen many times. Its target is unknown. RNA transcripts provided the source from which TCR beta CDR3 regions were amplified. The HTBI set primed first-round TCR CDR3 RT-PCR. Each CDR3 protein gets one entry after TCRdb re-called the multiplex PCR reads with MiXCR. The sample records about 350,000 distinct CDR3 sequences, roughly 20% being singletons. Trimming took 3 bases from V and 2 from J; bases not matched to a gene: 5. This CDR3 is built from 14 residues. Germline V lookup: CDR1 SGHRS, CDR2 YFSETQ. Patients having uncontrolled infection, another autoimmune disease, pregnancy or lactation were not included. The sample originates from a study of T cells in Graves' hyperthyroidism and ophthalmopathy. Overall study: It was at initial diagnosis, before any treatment, that peripheral blood was collected.

Notes on the study in general: The model foresaw ophthalmopathy a median around 6 months prior to onset.

The sequence came from a woman aged 40 to 49 with Graves' ophthalmopathy. J is TRBJ2-7 and V is TRBV5-1, with 7 bases matching TRBD2. Material for sequencing was blood. The CDR3 is CASSSSGTTYEQYF. In DNA form, the CDR3 reads TGCGCCAGCAGCTCTAGCGGCACTACCTACGAGCAGTACTTC.